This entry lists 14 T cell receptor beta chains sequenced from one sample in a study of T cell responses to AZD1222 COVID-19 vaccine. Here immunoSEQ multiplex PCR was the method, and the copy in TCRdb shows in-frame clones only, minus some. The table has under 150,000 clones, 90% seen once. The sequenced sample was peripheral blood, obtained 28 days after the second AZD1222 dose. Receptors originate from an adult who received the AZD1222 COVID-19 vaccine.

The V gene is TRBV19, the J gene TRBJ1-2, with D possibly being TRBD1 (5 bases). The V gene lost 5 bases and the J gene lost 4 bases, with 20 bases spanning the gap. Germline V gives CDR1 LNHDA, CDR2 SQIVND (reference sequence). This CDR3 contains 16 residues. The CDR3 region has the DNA TGTGCCAGTAGTCCCTCTGGACAACTAAACTTCTATGGCTACACCTTC. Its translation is CASSPSGQLNFYGYTF.

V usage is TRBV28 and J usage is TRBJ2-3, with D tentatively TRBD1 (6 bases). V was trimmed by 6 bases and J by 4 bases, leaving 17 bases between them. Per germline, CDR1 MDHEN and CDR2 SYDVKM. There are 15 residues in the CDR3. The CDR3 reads CASRRIRGQADTQYF. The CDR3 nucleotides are TGTGCCAGCAGGAGGATCAGGGGTCAGGCAGATACGCAGTATTTT.

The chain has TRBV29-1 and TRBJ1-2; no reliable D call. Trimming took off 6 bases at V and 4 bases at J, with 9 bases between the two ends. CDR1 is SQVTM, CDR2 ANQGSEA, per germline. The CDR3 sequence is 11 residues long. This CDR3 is CSVQEAYGYTF. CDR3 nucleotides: TGCAGCGTGCAAGAGGCCTATGGCTACACCTTC.

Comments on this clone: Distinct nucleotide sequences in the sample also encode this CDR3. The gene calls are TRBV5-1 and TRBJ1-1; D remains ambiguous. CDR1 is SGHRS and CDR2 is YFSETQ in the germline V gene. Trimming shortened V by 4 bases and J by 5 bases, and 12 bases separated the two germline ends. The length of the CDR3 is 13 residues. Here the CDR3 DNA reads TGCGCCAGCAGCCTGGGCGGGTTTACTGAAGCTTTCTTT. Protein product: CASSLGGFTEAFF.

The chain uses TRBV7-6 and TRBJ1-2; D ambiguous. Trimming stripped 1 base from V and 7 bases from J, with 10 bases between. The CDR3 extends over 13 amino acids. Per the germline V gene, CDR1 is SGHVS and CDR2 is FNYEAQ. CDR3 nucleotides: TGTGCCAGCAGCTTAGGGGGTGTAAGTGGCTACACCTTC. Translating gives CASSLGGVSGYTF.

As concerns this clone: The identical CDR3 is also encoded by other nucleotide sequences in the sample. The CDR3 bases are TGTGCCACCAGTGATCCCGGGGGCACCGGGGAGCTGTTTTTT. Its protein is CATSDPGGTGELFF. V gene TRBV24-1 combines with J gene TRBJ2-2; possible D gene TRBD2, 6 bases. CDR1 and CDR2 from the germline V gene are KGHDR and SFDVKD. The CDR3 is 14 residues long. Trimming stripped 3 bases from V and 4 bases from J, with 8 bases between.

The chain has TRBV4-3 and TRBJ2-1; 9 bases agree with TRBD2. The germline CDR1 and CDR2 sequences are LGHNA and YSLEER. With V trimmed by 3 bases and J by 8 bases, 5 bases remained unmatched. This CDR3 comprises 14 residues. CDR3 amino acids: CASSQEREEDEQFF. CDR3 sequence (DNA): TGCGCCAGCAGCCAGGAGCGGGAGGAGGATGAGCAGTTCTTC.

The CDR3 sequence: CASMGGNTIYF. The CDR3 DNA sequence: TGTGCCAGCATGGGAGGAAACACCATATATTTT. The chain recombines TRBV6-5 with TRBJ1-3; D is ambiguous. This CDR3 spans 11 amino acids. Germline V gene data show CDR1 as MNHEY and CDR2 as SVGAGI. V shed 7 bases and J shed 4 bases, with 5 bases lying between them.

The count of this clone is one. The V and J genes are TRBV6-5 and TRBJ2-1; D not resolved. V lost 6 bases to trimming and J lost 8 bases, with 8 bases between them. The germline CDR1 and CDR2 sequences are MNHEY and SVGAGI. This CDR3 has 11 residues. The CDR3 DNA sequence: TGTGCCAGCAGATTTACAGATGAGCAGTTCTTC. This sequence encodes CASRFTDEQFF.

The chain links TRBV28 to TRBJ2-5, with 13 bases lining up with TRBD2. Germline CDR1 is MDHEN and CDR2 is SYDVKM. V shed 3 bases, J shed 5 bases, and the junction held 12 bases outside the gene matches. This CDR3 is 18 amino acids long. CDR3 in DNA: TGTGCCAGCAGTTTCCCTCGCGGGACTAGCGGGAATCTGGAGACCCAGTACTTC. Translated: CASSFPRGTSGNLETQYF.

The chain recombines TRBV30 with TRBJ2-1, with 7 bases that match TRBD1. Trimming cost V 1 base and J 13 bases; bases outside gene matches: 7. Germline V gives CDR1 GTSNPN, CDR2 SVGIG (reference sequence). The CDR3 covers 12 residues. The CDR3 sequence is CAWSGGTAPQFF. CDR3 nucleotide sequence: TGTGCCTGGAGTGGAGGGACAGCTCCTCAGTTCTTC.

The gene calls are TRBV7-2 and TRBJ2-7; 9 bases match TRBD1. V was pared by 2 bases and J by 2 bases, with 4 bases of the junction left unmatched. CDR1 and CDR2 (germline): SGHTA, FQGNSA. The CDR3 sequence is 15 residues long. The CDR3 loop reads CASSLTGTGTYEQYF. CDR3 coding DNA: TGTGCCAGCAGCTTAACCGGGACAGGGACCTACGAGCAGTACTTC.

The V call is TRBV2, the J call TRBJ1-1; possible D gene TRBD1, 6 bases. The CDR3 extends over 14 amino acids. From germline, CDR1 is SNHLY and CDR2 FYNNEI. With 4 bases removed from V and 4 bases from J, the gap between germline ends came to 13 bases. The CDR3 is CASSVEGGGTEAFF. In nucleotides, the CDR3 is TGTGCCAGCAGTGTTGAGGGAGGGGGCACTGAAGCTTTCTTT.

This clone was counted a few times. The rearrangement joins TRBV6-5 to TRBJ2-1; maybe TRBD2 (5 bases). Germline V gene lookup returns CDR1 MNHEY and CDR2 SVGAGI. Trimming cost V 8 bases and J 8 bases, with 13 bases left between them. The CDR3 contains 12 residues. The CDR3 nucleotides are TGTGCCAGCGCCACGGAGGCTTATGAGCAGTTCTTC. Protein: CASATEAYEQFF.